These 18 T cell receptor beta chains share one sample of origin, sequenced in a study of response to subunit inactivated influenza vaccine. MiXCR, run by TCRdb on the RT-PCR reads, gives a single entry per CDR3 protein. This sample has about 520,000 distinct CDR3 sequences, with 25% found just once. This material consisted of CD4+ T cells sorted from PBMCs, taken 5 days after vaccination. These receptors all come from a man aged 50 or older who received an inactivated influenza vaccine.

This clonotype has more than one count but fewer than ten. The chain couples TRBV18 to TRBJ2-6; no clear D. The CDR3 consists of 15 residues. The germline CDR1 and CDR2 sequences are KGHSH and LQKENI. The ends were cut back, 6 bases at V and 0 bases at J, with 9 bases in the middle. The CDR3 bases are TGTGCCAGCTCCCCTCAAAACTCTGGGGCCAACGTCCTGACTTTC. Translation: CASSPQNSGANVLTF.

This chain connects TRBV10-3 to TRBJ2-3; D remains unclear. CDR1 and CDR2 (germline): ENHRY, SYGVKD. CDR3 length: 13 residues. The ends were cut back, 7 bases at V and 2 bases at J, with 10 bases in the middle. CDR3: CAIMPGFTDTQYF. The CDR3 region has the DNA TGTGCCATCATGCCTGGGTTCACAGATACGCAGTATTTT.

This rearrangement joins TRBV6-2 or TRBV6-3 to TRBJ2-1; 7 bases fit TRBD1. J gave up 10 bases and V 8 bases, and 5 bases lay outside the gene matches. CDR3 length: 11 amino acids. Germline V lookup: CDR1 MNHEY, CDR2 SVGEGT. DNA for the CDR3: TGTGCCAGCCAAGGGGGCAGAGAGCAGTTCTTC. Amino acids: CASQGGREQFF.

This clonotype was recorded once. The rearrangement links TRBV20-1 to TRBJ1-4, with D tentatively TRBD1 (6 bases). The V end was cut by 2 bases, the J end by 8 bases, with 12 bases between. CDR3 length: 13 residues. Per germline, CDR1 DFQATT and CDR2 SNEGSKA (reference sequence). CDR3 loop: CSARTGRREKLFF. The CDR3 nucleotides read TGCAGTGCTAGAACAGGGAGGCGCGAAAAACTGTTTTTT.

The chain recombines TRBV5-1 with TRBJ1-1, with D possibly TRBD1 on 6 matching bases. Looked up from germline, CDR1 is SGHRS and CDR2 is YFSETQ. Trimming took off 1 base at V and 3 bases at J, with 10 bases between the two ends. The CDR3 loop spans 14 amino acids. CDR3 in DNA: TGCGCCAGCAGCTTGCAGGGGTCGGACACTGAAGCTTTCTTT. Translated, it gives CASSLQGSDTEAFF. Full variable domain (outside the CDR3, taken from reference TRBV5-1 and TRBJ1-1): KAGVTQTPRYLIKTRGQQVTLSCSPISGHRSVSWYQQTPGQGLQFLFEYFSETQRNKGNFPGRFSGRQFSNSRSEMNVSTLELGDSALYLCASSLQGSDTEAFFGQGTRLTVV.

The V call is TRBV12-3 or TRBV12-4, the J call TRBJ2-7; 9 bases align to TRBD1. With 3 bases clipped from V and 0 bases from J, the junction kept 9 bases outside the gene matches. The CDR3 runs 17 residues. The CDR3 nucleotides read TGTGCCAGCAGTTTCCAAACCGGGACAGGGACCTCCTACGAGCAGTACTTC. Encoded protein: CASSFQTGTGTSYEQYF.

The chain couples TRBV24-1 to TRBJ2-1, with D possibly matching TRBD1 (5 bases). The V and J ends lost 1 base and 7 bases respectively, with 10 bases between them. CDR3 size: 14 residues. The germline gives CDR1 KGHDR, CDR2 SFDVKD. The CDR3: CATSDFRQGNEQFF. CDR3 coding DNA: TGTGCCACCAGTGATTTTCGGCAGGGAAATGAGCAGTTCTTC.

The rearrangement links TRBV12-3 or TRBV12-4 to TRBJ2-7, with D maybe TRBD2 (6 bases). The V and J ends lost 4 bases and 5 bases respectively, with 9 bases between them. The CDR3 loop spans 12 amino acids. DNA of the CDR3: TGTGCCAGCAGTTGGACTATCCACGAGCAGTACTTC. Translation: CASSWTIHEQYF.

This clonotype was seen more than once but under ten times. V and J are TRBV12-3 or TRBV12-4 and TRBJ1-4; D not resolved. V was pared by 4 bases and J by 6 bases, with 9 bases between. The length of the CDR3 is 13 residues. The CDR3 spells CASSSAHDEKLFF. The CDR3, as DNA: TGTGCCAGCAGTTCGGCCCACGATGAAAAACTGTTTTTT.

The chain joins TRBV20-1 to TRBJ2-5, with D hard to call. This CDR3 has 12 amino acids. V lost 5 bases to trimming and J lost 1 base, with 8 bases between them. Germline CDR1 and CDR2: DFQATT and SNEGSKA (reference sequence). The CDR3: CSARRSQETQYF. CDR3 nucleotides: TGCAGTGCTCGTCGGTCCCAAGAGACCCAGTACTTC.

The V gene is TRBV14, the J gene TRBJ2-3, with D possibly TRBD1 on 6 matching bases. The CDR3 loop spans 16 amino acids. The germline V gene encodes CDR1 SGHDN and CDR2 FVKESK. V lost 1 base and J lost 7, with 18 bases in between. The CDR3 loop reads CASSQAPWKGENTQYF. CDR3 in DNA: TGTGCCAGCAGCCAAGCACCTTGGAAGGGGGAAAATACGCAGTATTTT.

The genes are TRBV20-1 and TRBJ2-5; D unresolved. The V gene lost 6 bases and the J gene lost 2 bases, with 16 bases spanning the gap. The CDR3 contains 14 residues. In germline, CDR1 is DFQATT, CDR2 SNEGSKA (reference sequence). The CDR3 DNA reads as TGCAGTGCCGCTAACTGGGCCCAACAAGAGACCCAGTACTTC. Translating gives CSAANWAQQETQYF.

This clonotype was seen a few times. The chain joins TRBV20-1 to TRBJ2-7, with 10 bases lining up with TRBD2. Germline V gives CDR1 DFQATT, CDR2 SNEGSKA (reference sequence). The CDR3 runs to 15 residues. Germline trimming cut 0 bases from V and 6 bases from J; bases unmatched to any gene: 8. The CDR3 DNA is TGCAGTGCTAGAGATCGCCTAGCGGGAGTTGGCGAGCAGTACTTC. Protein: CSARDRLAGVGEQYF.

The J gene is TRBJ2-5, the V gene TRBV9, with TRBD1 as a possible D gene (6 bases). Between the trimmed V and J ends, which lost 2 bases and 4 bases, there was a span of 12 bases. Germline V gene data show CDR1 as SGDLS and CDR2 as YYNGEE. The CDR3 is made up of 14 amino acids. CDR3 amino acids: CASSVGGVGETQYF. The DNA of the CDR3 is TGTGCCAGCAGCGTTGGGGGCGTCGGAGAGACCCAGTACTTC.

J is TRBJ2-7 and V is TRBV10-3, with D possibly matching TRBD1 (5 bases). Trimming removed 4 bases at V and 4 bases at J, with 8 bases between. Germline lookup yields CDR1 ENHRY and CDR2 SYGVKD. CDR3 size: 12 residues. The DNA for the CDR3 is TGTGCCATCAGTGGGACACTATACGAGCAGTACTTC. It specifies CAISGTLYEQYF.

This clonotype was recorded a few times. The CDR3 reads CASRPSGRSTDTQYF. CDR3 DNA: TGTGCCAGCAGACCTAGCGGGAGAAGCACAGATACGCAGTATTTT. This chain uses TRBV12-3 or TRBV12-4 with TRBJ2-3; 10 nucleotides align to TRBD2. J was trimmed by 0 bases and V by 6 bases; bases with no gene match: 3. The CDR3 has 15 residues.

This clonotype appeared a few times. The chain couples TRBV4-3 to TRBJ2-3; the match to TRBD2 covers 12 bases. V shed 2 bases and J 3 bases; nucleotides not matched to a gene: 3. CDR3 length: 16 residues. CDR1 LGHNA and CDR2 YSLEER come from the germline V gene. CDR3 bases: TGCGCCAGCAGCCAACTGACTAGCGGGAGAACAGATACGCAGTATTTT. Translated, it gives CASSQLTSGRTDTQYF.

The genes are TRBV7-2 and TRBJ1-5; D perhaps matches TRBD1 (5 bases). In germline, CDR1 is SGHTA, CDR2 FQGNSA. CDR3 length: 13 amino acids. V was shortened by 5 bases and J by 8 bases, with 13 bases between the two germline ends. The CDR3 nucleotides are TGTGCCAGCAGCCGGGGGGTGGGGGAGCCCCAGCATTTT. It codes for CASSRGVGEPQHF.